These 7 T cell receptor beta chains originate from one sample sequenced in a study of blood T cells in healthy people across ages. Combining a sample-barcoded 5' primer with a J-beta primer mix, a second PCR ran for roughly 7 to 12 cycles. TCRdb redid the calling of the 5' RACE reads with MiXCR, one entry per CDR3 protein. The sample records roughly 1.5 million distinct CDR3 sequences, roughly 43% being singletons. The sequenced material came from blood. These receptors were obtained from a woman between 18 and 29 years old in good health.

Points on this clonotype: The junction departs from germline at one end; a sequencing error may be responsible. The chain uses TRBV7-2 and TRBJ2-6; possibly TRBD1 for D (5 bases). Germline V gene data show CDR1 as SGHTA and CDR2 as FQGNSA. The CDR3 has 17 amino acids. DNA of the CDR3: TGTGCCAGCAGTAGACAGACTCTCAACTCTGGGACCAACGTCCTGACTTTC. Translated: CASSRQTLNSGTNVLTF.

The chain carries TRBV2 and TRBJ1-1, with 7 bases that match TRBD1. Germline V gene lookup returns CDR1 SNHLY and CDR2 FYNNEI. The CDR3 has 14 amino acids. Germline trimming cut 7 bases from V and 0 bases from J; bases unmatched to any gene: 5. The CDR3 here is CASKGGSLNTEAFF. In DNA form, the CDR3 reads TGTGCCAGCAAAGGGGGCAGCTTGAACACTGAAGCTTTCTTT.

J is TRBJ2-4 and V is TRBV9; 8 positions match TRBD1. The CDR3 consists of 15 residues. Germline V CDR1 and CDR2: SGDLS, YYNGEE. V shed 2 bases, J shed 13 bases, and the junction held 14 bases outside the gene matches. The CDR3 reads CASSVDGQGEGEQYF. CDR3 bases: TGTGCCAGCAGCGTGGATGGACAGGGTGAGGGGGAGCAGTACTTC.

There are a few counts of this clonotype. CDR3 amino acids: CAISEGVPGEAFF. The CDR3 nucleotides read TGTGCCATCAGTGAGGGGGTACCGGGCGAAGCTTTCTTT. This rearrangement joins TRBV10-3 to TRBJ1-1; D gene ambiguous. CDR3 size: 13 residues. From germline, CDR1 is ENHRY and CDR2 SYGVKD. Trimming took 2 bases from V and 8 from J, leaving 12 bases between them.

The chain uses TRBV5-6 and TRBJ2-1; D is ambiguous. Germline-derived CDR1 and CDR2 are SGHDT and YYEEEE. This CDR3 is built from 16 residues. Trimming left V 2 bases short and J 0 bases short, with 12 bases between. The CDR3: CASSFTPISSYNEQFF. The CDR3 nucleotides are TGTGCCAGCAGCTTTACGCCTATCAGCTCCTACAATGAGCAGTTCTTC.

The chain uses TRBV12-3 or TRBV12-4 and TRBJ2-7, with D possibly called TRBD1 or TRBD2 (5 bases each). The CDR3 totals 15 residues. V gave up 3 bases and J gave up 7 bases, with 19 bases separating them. CDR3 bases: TGTGCCAGCAGTTTTCCGGGACCAAACCTCAATGAGCAGTACTTC. Its translation: CASSFPGPNLNEQYF.

This chain connects TRBV30 to TRBJ2-1, with 10 bases that match TRBD2. The V gene's germline CDR1 is GTSNPN and CDR2 SVGIG (reference sequence). CDR3 length: 13 residues. V lost 8 bases to trimming and J lost 5 bases; unmatched junction nucleotides: 6. The CDR3 sequence: CAGEREGDNEQFF. CDR3 coding DNA: TGTGCCGGAGAGCGGGAGGGGGACAATGAGCAGTTCTTC.